This T cell receptor beta chain was recorded in a study of response to subunit inactivated influenza vaccine. Each CDR3 protein gets one entry after TCRdb re-called the RT-PCR reads with MiXCR. The table lists about 240,000 distinct CDR3 sequences, about 12% of them singletons. On this clonotype itself: Its antigen is not known.

Overall study findings and caveats: Authors suggested few new T cells are recruited by each seasonal influenza vaccination.

Germline trimming cut 5 bases from V and 0 bases from J; bases unmatched to any gene: 4. Germline V gene sequence: CDR1 SGHTA, CDR2 FQGTGA. The CDR3 is made up of 15 amino acids. This TCR was recovered from a man aged 45-60 years who received an inactivated influenza vaccine. The sample in question was non-naive T cells sorted from PBMCs, obtained 14 to 15 days before vaccination. V usage is TRBV7-3 and J usage is TRBJ2-1; 7 nucleotides agree with TRBD1. CDR3 DNA sequence: TGTGCCAGCAGCCCATCAGGGGGCTCCTACAATGAGCAGTTCTTC. This encodes CASSPSGGSYNEQFF. Variable domain in full (rest from reference TRBV7-3 and TRBJ2-1): GAGVSQTPSNKVTEKGKYVELRCDPISGHTALYWYRQSLGQGPEFLIYFQGTGAADDSGLPNDRFFAVRPEGSVSTLKIQRTERGDSAVYLCASSPSGGSYNEQFFGPGTRLTVL.